These T cell receptor beta chains were read from a single sample in a study of post-analysis software for immune sequencing data. TCRdb called the PCR reads again in MiXCR, with one record for every CDR3 protein. This sample has about 760,000 distinct CDR3 sequences; around 27% occur once, and the top ten carry around 0.56%. Sequenced material: blood. The source of these receptors is a girl aged 10-17 years with multiple sclerosis. Each CDR3 is given with its conserved first and last residue. The D gene is left open where the match is weak. Size is omitted from some rows. Given values are once, few, many or a class for expanded clones.

cdr3_aa cdr3_nt v_call cdr3_length j_call d_call clone_size
CASSLTLESYNEQFF TGCGCCAGCAGCTTGACCTTAGAGTCCTACAATGAGCAGTTCTTC TRBV5-1 15 TRBJ2-1 NA NA
CSALGDRGLSNSPLHF TGCAGTGCCCTGGGGGACAGGGGGCTCTCGAATTCACCCCTCCACTTT TRBV20-1 16 TRBJ1-6 TRBD1 many
CSAAIAGGYNEQFF TGCAGTGCCGCTATAGCGGGAGGTTACAATGAGCAGTTCTTC TRBV20-1 14 TRBJ2-1 TRBD2 NA
CSASRTSGDKETQYF TGCAGTGCTAGTAGAACTAGCGGGGACAAAGAGACCCAGTACTTC TRBV20-1 15 TRBJ2-5 TRBD2 NA
CASSSYLDPEAFF TGTGCCAGCAGCTCCTATCTGGACCCTGAAGCTTTCTTT TRBV7-9 13 TRBJ1-1 NA NA
CASSYSGRGQETQYF TGTGCCAGCAGTTACTCCGGTCGGGGCCAAGAGACCCAGTACTTC TRBV6-6 15 TRBJ2-5 NA NA
CASRYLADEQFF TGTGCCAGCAGATATCTAGCGGATGAGCAGTTCTTC TRBV12-3/TRBV12-4 12 TRBJ2-1 TRBD2 few
CASSFRAESDEQFF TGCGCCAGCAGCTTTAGGGCCGAGTCGGATGAGCAGTTCTTC TRBV5-1 14 TRBJ2-1 NA NA
CASSPGTGGRPNYGYTF TGTGCCAGCAGCCCCGGCACAGGGGGCCGACCTAACTATGGCTACACCTTC TRBV27 17 TRBJ1-2 TRBD1 few
CASSLGLAGGLSDEQYF TGCGCCAGCAGCCTGGGACTAGCGGGAGGACTTTCGGACGAGCAGTACTTC TRBV5-1 17 TRBJ2-7 TRBD2 few
CASSEWPNTEAFF TGTGCCAGCAGTGAGTGGCCGAACACTGAAGCTTTCTTT TRBV6-1 13 TRBJ1-1 NA NA
CASSSSGTSYGYTF TGTGCCAGCAGTTCTTCCGGGACTAGCTATGGCTACACCTTC TRBV6-6 14 TRBJ1-2 NA NA
CASSWREGDGYTF TGTGCCAGCAGCTGGAGGGAAGGAGACGGCTACACCTTC TRBV7-2 13 TRBJ1-2 NA NA
CSADPGLAGIYEQYF TGCAGTGCTGACCCAGGACTAGCGGGCATCTACGAGCAGTACTTC TRBV20-1 15 TRBJ2-7 TRBD2 NA
CASRAFEYF TGTGCCAGCAGGGCTTTTGAGTATTTT TRBV25-1 9 TRBJ2-3 NA few
CASSGGGRPGGNSPLHF TGTGCCAGCAGTGGCGGCGGGCGGCCCGGGGGGAATTCACCCCTCCACTTT TRBV6-1 17 TRBJ1-6 NA NA
CSADRVLGYGYTF TGCAGTGCTGACAGGGTGTTAGGCTATGGCTACACCTTC TRBV20-1 13 TRBJ1-2 TRBD1 NA